Below are 22 T cell receptor beta chains sequenced from a single sample in a study of blood T cell repertoires in COVID-19. The table came from immunoSEQ multiplex PCR; TCRdb's copy has only in-frame clones and leaves some out. The sample gives more than 200,000 clones, over 75% of which show up once; 5.9% is in the top ten. Material for sequencing was peripheral blood. Every receptor here comes from a man older than 75 with acute or convalescent COVID-19.

The chain recombines TRBV7-2 with TRBJ2-5; 12 nucleotides agree with TRBD2. The CDR3 contains 16 residues. Looked up from germline, CDR1 is SGHTA and CDR2 is FQGNSA. V lost 1 base and J lost 5; bases outside the gene matches: 5. CDR3 sequence: CASSLGLAGGRETQYF. In nucleotides, the CDR3 is TGTGCCAGCAGCTTAGGGCTAGCGGGAGGGAGGGAGACCCAGTACTTC.

In the case of this clone: Within the sample, other DNA sequences also encode this same CDR3. This chain connects TRBV7-8 to TRBJ1-1; 9 nucleotides match TRBD1. J lost 1 base, V lost 0 bases, and 3 bases had no gene match. The CDR3 extends over 16 amino acids. Germline CDR1 is SGHVS and CDR2 is FQNEAQ. CDR3: CASSLAGTGTNTEAFF. The DNA of the CDR3 is TGTGCCAGCAGCTTAGCCGGGACAGGGACGAACACTGAAGCTTTCTTT.

The chain is built from TRBV2 and TRBJ1-2; TRBD1 matches at 7 bases. V was clipped by 4 bases and J by 4 bases; unmatched bases: 6. Germline values: CDR1 SNHLY, CDR2 FYNNEI. CDR3 length: 14 amino acids. In DNA form, the CDR3 reads TGTGCCAGCAGTGGGACAGGATCGGGCTATGGCTACACCTTC. Amino acid sequence: CASSGTGSGYGYTF.

The chain carries TRBV7-6 and TRBJ1-3; TRBD1 agrees at 10 bases. The CDR3 is 16 amino acids. The germline V gene encodes CDR1 SGHVS and CDR2 FNYEAQ. Trimming at V came to 3 bases and at J to 4 bases, leaving 6 bases not matched to a gene. CDR3 nucleotides: TGTGCCAGCAGCTTGCGGGACAGGGGTTCCGGAAACACCATATATTTT. Its protein is CASSLRDRGSGNTIYF. Looking up the rest from reference TRBV7-6 and TRBJ1-3 gives the full variable domain: GAGVSQSPRYKVTKRGQDVALRCDPISGHVSLYWYRQALGQGPEFLTYFNYEAQQDKSGLPNDRFSAERPEGSISTLTIQRTEQRDSAMYRCASSLRDRGSGNTIYFGEGSWLTVV.

CDR3 region: CASSLAAGGPQNEQFF. The CDR3, as DNA: TGTGCCAGCAGCTTAGCAGCGGGAGGGCCGCAGAATGAGCAGTTCTTC. The V gene is TRBV7-2, the J gene TRBJ2-1, with TRBD2 matching over 10 bases. The J segment lost 7 bases and the V segment lost 0 bases, leaving 6 bases of the junction unmatched. CDR3 length: 16 amino acids. The germline gives CDR1 SGHTA, CDR2 FQGNSA.

This clone appeared a few times. The V gene is TRBV24-1, the J gene TRBJ1-1; 12 bases align to TRBD1. V was pared by 9 bases and J by 3 bases, with 10 bases of the junction left unmatched. The CDR3 consists of 16 residues. In germline, CDR1 is KGHDR, CDR2 SFDVKD. The CDR3 here is CATLTGTGGADTEAFF. DNA of the CDR3: TGTGCCACCCTAACCGGGACAGGGGGCGCGGACACTGAAGCTTTCTTT.

The chain combines TRBV6-2 or TRBV6-3 with TRBJ2-3, with 8 bases aligning to TRBD1. This CDR3 is 15 amino acids long. Looked up from germline, CDR1 is MNHEY and CDR2 is SVGEGT. V shed 6 bases, J shed 4 bases, and the junction held 9 bases outside the gene matches. The CDR3 DNA is TGTGCCAGCAGCCAGACAGGGGCCCCCCCAGATACGCAGTATTTT. It codes for CASSQTGAPPDTQYF.

The CDR3 reads CASSPRGTGVENTEAFF. In DNA form, the CDR3 reads TGTGCCAGCTCACCCAGGGGAACGGGTGTTGAGAACACTGAAGCTTTCTTT. The chain joins TRBV18 to TRBJ1-1; perhaps TRBD1 as D (6 bases). Trimming left V 3 bases short and J 1 base short, with 18 bases between. CDR3 size: 17 residues. Per the germline V gene, CDR1 is KGHSH and CDR2 is LQKENI.

This clone showed up just once. V is TRBV5-1 and J is TRBJ2-2; 8 bases fit TRBD2. This CDR3 is 16 amino acids long. Germline lookup yields CDR1 SGHRS and CDR2 YFSETQ. Trimming at V came to 4 bases and at J to 6 bases, leaving 11 bases not matched to a gene. The CDR3 DNA sequence: TGCGCCAGCAGCGCTCCGGGACTAGATTCTGCCGGGGAGCTGTTTTTT. It codes for CASSAPGLDSAGELFF.

The CDR3 loop is CASSPPGAAGGTDEQFF. The DNA for the CDR3 is TGTGCCAGCTCACCTCCAGGGGCAGCGGGAGGCACGGATGAGCAGTTCTTC. This chain joins TRBV18 and TRBJ2-1; 9 bases agree with TRBD2. Germline V gene lookup returns CDR1 KGHSH and CDR2 LQKENI. The CDR3 extends over 17 amino acids. V gave up 3 bases and J gave up 8 bases; unmatched junction bases: 14.

The chain recombines TRBV15 with TRBJ2-5; possibly TRBD2 for D (5 bases). Trimming removed 1 base at V and 2 bases at J, with 8 bases between. The CDR3 loop spans 14 amino acids. CDR1 is LNHNV, CDR2 YYDKDF, per germline (reference sequence). CDR3 loop: CATSRGGEQETQYF. CDR3 sequence (DNA): TGTGCCACCAGCAGAGGGGGAGAGCAAGAGACCCAGTACTTC.

The chain is built from TRBV7-2 and TRBJ1-2; TRBD1 matches 7 bases. Trimming removed 1 base from V and 1 base from J; junction bases left unmatched: 9. Germline V gives CDR1 SGHTA, CDR2 FQGNSA. This CDR3 is built from 17 residues. The CDR3 DNA sequence: TGTGCCAGCAGCTTAGGGGTTGACAGGGCCGGTAACTATGGCTACACCTTC. Translation: CASSLGVDRAGNYGYTF.

This chain uses TRBV3-1 (or the pseudogene TRBV3-2) with TRBJ1-5; D is uncertain. The CDR3 runs 13 residues. CDR1 and CDR2 (germline): LGHDT, YNNKEL (reference sequence). Deletions cut 4 bases from V and 4 bases from J, with 8 bases between. DNA of the CDR3: TGTGCCAGCAGCCCCAGTGCTAATCAGCCCCAGCATTTT. Translating it yields CASSPSANQPQHF.

The rearrangement uses TRBV25-1 and TRBJ2-1; TRBD2 aligns across 12 bases. Per germline, CDR1 MGHDK and CDR2 SYGVNS. With V trimmed by 3 bases and J by 6 bases, 9 bases remained unmatched. The length of the CDR3 is 17 residues. The DNA of the CDR3 is TGTGCCAGCAGTGAGGGGAGGACTAGCGGGACCCTCAATGAGCAGTTCTTC. Translation: CASSEGRTSGTLNEQFF.

The chain employs TRBV5-1 and TRBJ2-7, with TRBD1 matching over 8 bases. The CDR3 is made up of 14 amino acids. J was trimmed by 6 bases and V by 4 bases; bases with no gene match: 9. From germline, CDR1 is SGHRS and CDR2 YFSETQ. The CDR3 protein is CASSPRQGFPEQYF. CDR3 sequence (DNA): TGCGCCAGCAGCCCTCGACAGGGGTTCCCCGAGCAGTACTTC. Looking up the rest from reference TRBV5-1 and TRBJ2-7 gives the full variable domain: KAGVTQTPRYLIKTRGQQVTLSCSPISGHRSVSWYQQTPGQGLQFLFEYFSETQRNKGNFPGRFSGRQFSNSRSEMNVSTLELGDSALYLCASSPRQGFPEQYFGPGTRLTVT.

Here the CDR3 DNA reads TGTGCCTGGAGTGGGCAGGGTTTTCCTGGGGAGCAGTACTTC. The encoded protein is CAWSGQGFPGEQYF. The chain employs TRBV30 and TRBJ2-7; the D gene is possibly TRBD1 (5 bases). V lost 1 base, J lost 7 bases, and 17 bases lay in between. The CDR3 length is 14 residues. CDR1 GTSNPN and CDR2 SVGIG come from the germline V gene (reference sequence).

The chain couples TRBV7-2 to TRBJ2-5, with D perhaps matching TRBD2 (6 bases). Germline lookup yields CDR1 SGHTA and CDR2 FQGNSA. Between the trimmed V and J ends, which lost 3 bases and 5 bases, there was a span of 13 bases. CDR3 length: 14 amino acids. The CDR3 here is CASSFGGRGETQYF. CDR3 sequence (DNA): TGTGCCAGCAGCTTTGGAGGGAGAGGGGAGACCCAGTACTTC. The full variable domain, in which reference TRBV7-2 and TRBJ2-5 provide the parts outside the CDR3, is GAGVSQSPSNKVTEKGKDVELRCDPISGHTALYWYRQSLGQGLEFLIYFQGNSAPDKSGLPSDRFSAERTGGSVSTLTIQRTQQEDSAVYLCASSFGGRGETQYFGPGTRLLVL.

The gene calls are TRBV11-2 and TRBJ2-2; TRBD2 agrees at 7 bases. There are 16 residues in the CDR3. After removal of 2 bases from V and 6 bases from J, the junction contained 9 bases not matched to a gene. Germline CDR1 and CDR2: SGHAT and FQNNGV. The chain's CDR3 is CASSLQPAGSAGELFF. The CDR3, as DNA: TGTGCCAGCAGCTTACAACCAGCGGGATCGGCCGGGGAGCTGTTTTTT.

The rearrangement links TRBV30 to TRBJ2-5; D not resolved. In germline, CDR1 is GTSNPN, CDR2 SVGIG (reference sequence). The CDR3 is 15 amino acids. Trimming removed 5 bases at V and 2 bases at J, with 18 bases between. CDR3 amino acids: CAWGKTPGKQETQYF. DNA of the CDR3: TGTGCCTGGGGCAAAACACCAGGAAAACAAGAGACCCAGTACTTC.

The chain uses TRBV3-1 (or the pseudogene TRBV3-2) and TRBJ1-1, with TRBD1 matching 8 bases. V lost 5 bases, J lost 1 base, and 6 bases stayed unmatched. The CDR3 contains 15 residues. Germline assignment: CDR1 LGHDT and CDR2 YNNKEL (reference sequence). The chain's CDR3 is CASSTRQGANTEAFF. In nucleotides, the CDR3 is TGTGCCAGCAGCACCCGCCAGGGGGCGAACACTGAAGCTTTCTTT.

V gene TRBV3-1 (or the pseudogene TRBV3-2) combines with J gene TRBJ1-1; TRBD1 matches at 8 bases. Germline V gene sequence: CDR1 LGHDT, CDR2 YNNKEL (reference sequence). This CDR3 is built from 14 residues. V shed 1 base and J 6 bases; nucleotides not matched to a gene: 4. The CDR3 spells CASSQVPGGSEAFF. DNA for the CDR3: TGTGCCAGCAGCCAAGTTCCAGGGGGCTCTGAAGCTTTCTTT.

This clone was counted between two and nine times. The genes are TRBV9 and TRBJ1-1; 9 bases agree with TRBD1. Germline assignment: CDR1 SGDLS and CDR2 YYNGEE. There are 15 residues in the CDR3. V lost 3 bases to trimming and J lost 4 bases; unmatched junction nucleotides: 7. CDR3: CASSAPQGAVTEAFF. CDR3 nucleotide sequence: TGTGCCAGCAGCGCCCCACAGGGGGCGGTCACTGAAGCTTTCTTT.